This TCR beta chain is drawn from a study of breast tumors, draining lymph nodes, adjacent tissues. To note about this clonotype: A read error may explain this, as a much larger clone is one base away.

TCRdb fed the multiplex PCR reads into MiXCR, producing one record per CDR3 protein. The sample gives over 150,000 distinct CDR3 sequences, 25% to 40% of which show up once; approximately 4.5% is in the top ten. CDR3 length: 12 amino acids. Germline V gives CDR1 DFQATT, CDR2 SNEGSKA (reference sequence). Samples came from axillary lymph nodes draining the breast cancer. This TCR derives from a female donor with breast cancer. Some clones in this sample may be carry-over from other donors' samples. The specimen was axillary lymph node tissue. The gene calls are TRBV20-1 and TRBJ1-5, with 10 bases matching TRBD1. The CDR3 sequence: CSGQGGNQPPHF. The CDR3, as DNA: TGCAGCGGACAGGGGGGAAATCAGCCCCCGCATTTT.